The 10 T cell receptor beta chains given below trace back to one sample, sequenced in a study of OX40 agonist ivuxolimab in advanced cancers. Clones were read by immunoSEQ multiplex PCR, and TCRdb kept only the in-frame ones, dropping some. The sample includes under 80,000 clones, just over 85% of them seen just once. This material consisted of CD4+ or CD8+ T cells sorted from blood, taken in a trial of the OX40 agonist ivuxolimab. These receptors were collected from an adult with an advanced solid tumor such as melanoma, head and neck, liver or kidney cancer.

This clone was observed a handful of times. The chain links TRBV5-5 to TRBJ2-2; D uncertain. CDR1 is SGHKS and CDR2 is YYEKEE in the germline V gene (reference sequence). The CDR3 has 12 amino acids. The V gene lost 7 bases and the J gene lost 6 bases, with 10 bases spanning the gap. CDR3 sequence (DNA): TGTGCCAGCGGTGTTCCGGCCGGGGAGCTGTTTTTT. This gives the protein CASGVPAGELFF.

The table lists this clone with a few counts. The chain recombines TRBV30 with TRBJ1-1; D not resolved. CDR1 and CDR2 from the germline V gene are GTSNPN and SVGIG (reference sequence). The CDR3 totals 12 residues. V lost 0 bases, J lost 2 bases, and 4 bases lay in between. The CDR3 DNA is TGTGCCTGGAGTGTACTCAACACTGAAGCTTTCTTT. Amino acids: CAWSVLNTEAFF.

The chain has TRBV30 and TRBJ2-7; D is possibly TRBD1 or TRBD2 (6 bases each). The ends were cut back, 0 bases at V and 12 bases at J, with 18 bases in the middle. Germline V gene lookup returns CDR1 GTSNPN and CDR2 SVGIG (reference sequence). The CDR3 length is 13 residues. CDR3 coding DNA: TGTGCCTGGAGTGTCGGACCCTACAGGGAGGTGTACTTC. Its translation: CAWSVGPYREVYF.

The CDR3 DNA is TGTGCCAGCTCCGATTCCCCAGATACGCAGTATTTT. Translation: CASSDSPDTQYF. This chain connects TRBV6-5 to TRBJ2-3; D remains unclear. In germline, CDR1 is MNHEY, CDR2 SVGAGI. Trimming pared 8 bases from V and 4 bases from J, leaving 10 bases between. This CDR3 comprises 12 residues.

CDR3 nucleotides: TGTGCCAGCAGTCTCACGGGGACTAGCGGGAGCCATTACGAGCAGTACTTC. Translated, it gives CASSLTGTSGSHYEQYF. This chain uses TRBV7-3 with TRBJ2-7, with 14 bases lining up with TRBD2. The CDR3 runs 17 residues. The junction had 11 bases not matched to a gene; V was cut back by 6 bases and J by 4 bases. Germline-derived CDR1 and CDR2 are SGHTA and FQGTGA.

On this clone: Relative to the germline gene, one junction end is altered; a read error may explain this. The V call is TRBV7-2, the J call TRBJ2-5; TRBD2 aligns across 14 bases. Germline-derived CDR1 and CDR2 are SGHTA and FQGNSA. This CDR3 comprises 17 residues. This CDR3 is CASRLGLAGGNQETQYF. The CDR3 coding sequence is TGTGCCAGCAGGTTAGGACTAGCGGGAGGAAACCAAGAGACCCAGTACTTC.

The chain joins TRBV11-2 to TRBJ2-7; D gene ambiguous. This CDR3 comprises 13 residues. Trimming removed 6 bases from V and 6 bases from J, with 15 bases in between. Germline V lookup: CDR1 SGHAT, CDR2 FQNNGV. CDR3 region: CASSSFPAAEQYF. CDR3 bases: TGTGCCAGCAGTTCCTTCCCCGCCGCCGAGCAGTACTTC.

The V gene is TRBV4-2, the J gene TRBJ1-1; D not resolved. Trimming shortened V by 4 bases and J by 1 base, and 10 bases separated the two germline ends. There are 14 residues in the CDR3. Germline V lookup: CDR1 LGHNA, CDR2 YNFKEQ. The CDR3 DNA is TGTGCCAGCAGCCTCGGACGGTCGAACACTGAAGCTTTCTTT. This codes for CASSLGRSNTEAFF.

This rearrangement joins TRBV9 to TRBJ1-1; 8 positions match TRBD1. The CDR3 sequence is 13 residues long. Germline CDR1 and CDR2: SGDLS and YYNGEE. Trimming cost V 4 bases and J 3 bases; bases outside gene matches: 2. The CDR3 nucleotides read TGTGCCAGCAGCCAGGGGGCTGACACTGAAGCTTTCTTT. Protein sequence: CASSQGADTEAFF.

The rearrangement uses TRBV5-1 and TRBJ1-6, with a possible D match to TRBD1 (6 bases). This CDR3 comprises 14 residues. Germline loops: CDR1 SGHRS, CDR2 YFSETQ. V shed 4 bases and J shed 10 bases, with 15 bases lying between them. In DNA, the CDR3 is TGCGCCAGCAGCCTGGGACAAAGAGACTCACCCCTCCACTTT. As protein: CASSLGQRDSPLHF.